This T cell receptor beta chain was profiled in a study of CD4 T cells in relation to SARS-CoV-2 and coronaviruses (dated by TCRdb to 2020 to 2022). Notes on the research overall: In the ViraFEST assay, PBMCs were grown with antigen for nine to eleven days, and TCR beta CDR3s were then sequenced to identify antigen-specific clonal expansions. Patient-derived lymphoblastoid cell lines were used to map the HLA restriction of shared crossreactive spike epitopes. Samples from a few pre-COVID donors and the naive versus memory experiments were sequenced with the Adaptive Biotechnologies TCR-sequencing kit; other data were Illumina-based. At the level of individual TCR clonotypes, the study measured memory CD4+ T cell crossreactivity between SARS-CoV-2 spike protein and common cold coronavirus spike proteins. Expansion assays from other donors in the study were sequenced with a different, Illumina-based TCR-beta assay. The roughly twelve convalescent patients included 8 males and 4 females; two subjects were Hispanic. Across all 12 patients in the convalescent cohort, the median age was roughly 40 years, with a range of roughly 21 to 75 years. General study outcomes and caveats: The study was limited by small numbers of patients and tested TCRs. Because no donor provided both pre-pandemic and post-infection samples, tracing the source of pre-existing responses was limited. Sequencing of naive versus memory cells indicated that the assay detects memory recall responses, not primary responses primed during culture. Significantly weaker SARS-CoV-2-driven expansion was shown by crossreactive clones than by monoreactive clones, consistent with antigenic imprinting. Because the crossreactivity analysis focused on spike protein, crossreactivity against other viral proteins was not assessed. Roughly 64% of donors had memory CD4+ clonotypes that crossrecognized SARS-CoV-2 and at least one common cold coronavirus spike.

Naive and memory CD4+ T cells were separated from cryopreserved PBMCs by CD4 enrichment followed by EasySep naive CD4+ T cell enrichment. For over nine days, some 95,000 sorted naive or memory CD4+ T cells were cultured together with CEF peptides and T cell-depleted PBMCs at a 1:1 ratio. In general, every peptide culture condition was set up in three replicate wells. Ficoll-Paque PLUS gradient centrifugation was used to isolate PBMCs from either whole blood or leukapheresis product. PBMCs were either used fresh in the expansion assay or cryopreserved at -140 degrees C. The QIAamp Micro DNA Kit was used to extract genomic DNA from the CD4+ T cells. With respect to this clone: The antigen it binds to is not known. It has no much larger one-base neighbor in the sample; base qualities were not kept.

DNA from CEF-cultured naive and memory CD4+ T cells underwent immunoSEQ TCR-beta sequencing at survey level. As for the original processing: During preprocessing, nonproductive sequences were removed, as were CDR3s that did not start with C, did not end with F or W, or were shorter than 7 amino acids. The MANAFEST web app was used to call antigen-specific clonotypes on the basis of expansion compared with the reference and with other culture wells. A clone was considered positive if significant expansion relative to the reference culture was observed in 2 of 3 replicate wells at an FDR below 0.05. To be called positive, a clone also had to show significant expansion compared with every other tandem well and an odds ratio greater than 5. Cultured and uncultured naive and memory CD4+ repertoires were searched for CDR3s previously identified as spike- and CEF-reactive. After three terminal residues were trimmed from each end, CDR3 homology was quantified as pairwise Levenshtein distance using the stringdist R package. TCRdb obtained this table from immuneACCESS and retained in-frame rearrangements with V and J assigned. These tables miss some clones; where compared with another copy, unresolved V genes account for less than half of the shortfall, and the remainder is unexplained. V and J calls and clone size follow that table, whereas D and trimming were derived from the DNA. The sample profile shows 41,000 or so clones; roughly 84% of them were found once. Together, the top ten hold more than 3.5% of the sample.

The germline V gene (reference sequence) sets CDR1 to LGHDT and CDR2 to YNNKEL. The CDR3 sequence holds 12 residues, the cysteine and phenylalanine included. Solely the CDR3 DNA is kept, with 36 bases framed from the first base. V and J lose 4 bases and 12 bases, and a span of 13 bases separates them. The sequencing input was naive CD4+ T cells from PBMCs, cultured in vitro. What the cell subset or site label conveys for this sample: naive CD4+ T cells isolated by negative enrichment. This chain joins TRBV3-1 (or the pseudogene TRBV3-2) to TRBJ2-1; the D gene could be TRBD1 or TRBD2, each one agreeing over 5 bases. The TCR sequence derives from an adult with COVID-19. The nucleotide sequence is TGTGCCAGCAGCCCCTCGGGACGGGGGCAGTTCTTC. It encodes CASSPSGRGQFF.